This T cell receptor beta chain comes out of a study of T cell responses to AZD1222 COVID-19 vaccine. General study points: Just 6 or 7 AZD1222 recipients were seropositive at baseline. Reportedly, nearly half the spike-specific TCRs target unmutated variant regions. Vaccine-associated CD4 TCRs spanned spike, dominant at 160-218 and 743-854. Donors were mostly white British, more females; clonal diversity possibly underestimated.

Clones were sequenced by immunoSEQ multiplex PCR, and TCRdb holds only the in-frame ones, with some missing. The repertoire has tens of thousands of clones, less than 85% of them found once; the top ten carry about 51%. Turning to this clone: The target antigen is unknown.

This receptor was identified in an adult who received the AZD1222 COVID-19 vaccine. The sequences come from peripheral blood, collected 28 days after the second AZD1222 dose.

The CDR3 DNA is TGTGCCTGGAGTTCAGCGGCCAAAAACATTCAGTACTTC. Its translation: CAWSSAAKNIQYF. V gene TRBV30 combines with J gene TRBJ2-4; D ambiguous. Per germline, CDR1 GTSNPN and CDR2 SVGIG (reference sequence). Trimming shortened V by 2 bases and J by 1 base, and 6 bases separated the two germline ends. The CDR3 consists of 13 residues.